These 20 T cell receptor beta chains share one sample of origin, sequenced in a study of cytomegalovirus exposure and HLA in healthy donors (dated by TCRdb to about 2017). Library preparation was by the immunoSEQ multiplex PCR assay. For the multiplex PCR, a mixture combining 60 forward primers for TCR Vbeta segments and 13 reverse primers for TCR Jbeta segments was used. TCRdb mirrors the immuneACCESS table, restricted to in-frame sequences. Some clones are absent from its copies; in checked studies, under half trace to an unresolved V gene, and the reason for the others is unknown. This sample has 130,000 or so clones in its table, and roughly four fifths of those were observed once. The top ten constitute 1.8% of the sample. Sequenced sample: PBMCs. These receptors came from a man younger than 35 in good health and CMV-seronegative.

The table lists this clone with a count of one. The V call is TRBV19, the J call TRBJ1-1, with 10 bases lining up with TRBD1. The CDR3 has 15 residues. The ends lost 4 bases at V and 4 bases at J; junction bases unmatched: 6. Germline V gene sequence: CDR1 LNHDA, CDR2 SQIVND (reference sequence). In DNA, the CDR3 is TGTGCCAGTAGTACGACAGGGGGCGCGGGCACTGAAGCTTTCTTT. It specifies CASSTTGGAGTEAFF.

Worth noting for this clone: Other DNA sequences from this sample encode an identical CDR3 as well. The chain is built from TRBV6-6 and TRBJ2-7; D is undetermined. The CDR3 runs 11 residues. Germline CDR1 MNHNY, CDR2 SVGAGI (reference sequence). Trimming removed 7 bases from V and 0 bases from J, with 4 bases in between. As DNA, the CDR3 is TGTGCCAGCACTTCCTCCTACGAGCAGTACTTC. Amino acids: CASTSSYEQYF.

This sequence joins TRBV10-2 and TRBJ1-4, with no clear D. Trimming shortened V by 6 bases and J by 0 bases, and 8 bases separated the two germline ends. Germline V lookup: CDR1 WSHSY, CDR2 SAAADI. The CDR3 spans 14 residues. The CDR3 DNA reads as TGCGCCAGCAGGAGAGATGCAACTAATGAAAAACTGTTTTTT. Its translation: CASRRDATNEKLFF.

CDR3 amino acids: CASRSGQGRTGELFF. The CDR3 DNA reads TGTGCCAGCAGATCGGGACAGGGTAGGACCGGGGAGCTGTTTTTT. J is TRBJ2-2 and V is TRBV7-9; 9 nucleotides match TRBD1. This CDR3 spans 15 amino acids. CDR1 is SEHNR, CDR2 FQNEAQ, per germline (reference sequence). V gave up 6 bases and J gave up 5 bases; unmatched junction bases: 7.

In this sample, this clone turned up once. V and J are TRBV27 and TRBJ1-2; the match to TRBD1 covers 9 bases. The V gene's germline CDR1 is MNHEY and CDR2 SMNVEV (reference sequence). The trim removed 6 bases at V and 2 bases at J, leaving 7 bases unmatched. The CDR3 totals 15 residues. CDR3 nucleotide sequence: TGTGCCAGCAGCTCGCCCGGGACAGGGAACTATGGCTACACCTTC. This translates into CASSSPGTGNYGYTF.

This sequence joins TRBV7-3 and TRBJ2-1, with D unresolved. The CDR3 runs 13 residues. Trimming took 0 bases from V and 10 from J, leaving 10 bases between them. Germline-derived CDR1 and CDR2 are SGHTA and FQGTGA. The CDR3 loop reads CASSLTPGPEQFF. DNA for the CDR3: TGTGCCAGCAGCTTAACGCCTGGGCCAGAGCAGTTCTTC.

The CDR3 loop reads CASTRLGAYQPQHF. The CDR3 DNA sequence: TGTGCCAGCACCCGATTGGGGGCCTATCAGCCCCAGCATTTT. The chain carries TRBV7-9 and TRBJ1-5, with D possibly matching TRBD1 (6 bases). Trimming cost V 7 bases and J 5 bases, with 15 bases left between them. The V gene's germline CDR1 is SEHNR and CDR2 FQNEAQ (reference sequence). The CDR3 length is 14 residues.

The chain has TRBV7-3 and TRBJ2-2; tentative D call: TRBD2 (5 bases). The CDR3 sequence is 16 residues long. V was shortened by 5 bases and J by 3 bases, with 16 bases between the two germline ends. The germline CDR1 and CDR2 sequences are SGHTA and FQGTGA. This CDR3 reads CASSPLWRADTGELFF. CDR3 nucleotides: TGTGCCAGCAGCCCCCTGTGGCGGGCGGACACCGGGGAGCTGTTTTTT.

CDR3 loop: CASSLGTATGELFF. The CDR3 DNA is TGTGCCAGCAGCCTGGGGACAGCCACCGGGGAGCTGTTTTTT. The chain is built from TRBV7-3 and TRBJ2-2, with 7 bases that match TRBD1. The CDR3 extends over 14 amino acids. Germline V gene sequence: CDR1 SGHTA, CDR2 FQGTGA. V shed 5 bases and J 4 bases; nucleotides not matched to a gene: 4.

V gene TRBV6-4 combines with J gene TRBJ2-7; TRBD2 matches 7 bases. Trimming removed 8 bases from V and 2 bases from J; junction bases left unmatched: 9. This CDR3 is 14 amino acids long. Germline loops: CDR1 MRHNA, CDR2 SNTAGT. CDR3 nucleotide sequence: TGTGCCAGCTGGGAGGGCAGGGATCCCTACGAGCAGTACTTC. Translated: CASWEGRDPYEQYF.

This sequence joins TRBV10-3 and TRBJ2-7; 9 bases match TRBD1. This CDR3 is built from 16 residues. J lost 3 bases, V lost 1 base, and 7 bases had no gene match. CDR1 ENHRY and CDR2 SYGVKD come from the germline V gene. The CDR3 nucleotides are TGTGCCATCAGTGAGTTACCGGGACAGGGAATCTACGAGCAGTACTTC. Translation: CAISELPGQGIYEQYF.

The J gene is TRBJ2-1, the V gene TRBV11-2; the match to TRBD2 covers 7 bases. In germline, CDR1 is SGHAT, CDR2 FQNNGV. There are 16 residues in the CDR3. Germline trimming cut 1 base from V and 4 bases from J; bases unmatched to any gene: 7. The chain's CDR3 is CASSLGSGVGYNEQFF. CDR3 nucleotides: TGTGCCAGCAGCTTAGGGAGCGGGGTGGGGTACAATGAGCAGTTCTTC.

This chain joins TRBV25-1 and TRBJ2-1, with 8 positions matching TRBD2. CDR3 size: 18 residues. Germline loops: CDR1 MGHDK, CDR2 SYGVNS. The J segment lost 2 bases and the V segment lost 5 bases, leaving 14 bases of the junction unmatched. Written as DNA, the CDR3 is TGTGCCAGCAGTCTCCCGGGGGGGCCGACAAATACCTACAATGAGCAGTTCTTC. Its protein product is CASSLPGGPTNTYNEQFF.

This clone came up a few times. This chain joins TRBV2 and TRBJ1-3; a weak D match, TRBD1 (6 bases). The CDR3 totals 15 residues. The V gene's germline CDR1 is SNHLY and CDR2 FYNNEI. The V end lost 6 bases, the J end lost 0 bases, and 12 bases lay between the germline ends. In DNA, the CDR3 is TGTGCCAGCAGCCTCCGGGACACCTCTGGAAACACCATATATTTT. Translation: CASSLRDTSGNTIYF.

This rearrangement joins TRBV18 to TRBJ1-1; a weak D match, TRBD1 (5 bases). CDR3 length: 14 amino acids. The ends were cut back, 2 bases at V and 6 bases at J, with 13 bases in the middle. From germline, CDR1 is KGHSH and CDR2 LQKENI. The CDR3 loop reads CASSPSRRDPEAFF. CDR3 in DNA: TGTGCCAGCTCACCAAGTAGGAGGGACCCTGAAGCTTTCTTT.

This clone turned up a few times. This chain links TRBV2 with TRBJ2-2; weak D call: TRBD1 (6 bases). Germline lookup yields CDR1 SNHLY and CDR2 FYNNEI. This CDR3 has 15 amino acids. Trimming took 6 bases from V and 0 from J, leaving 11 bases between them. The CDR3 sequence is CASRGQFANTGELFF. The CDR3 nucleotides are TGTGCCAGCAGAGGACAGTTCGCGAACACCGGGGAGCTGTTTTTT.

V and J are TRBV5-1 and TRBJ2-1, with a possible D match to TRBD1 (6 bases). Trimming removed 5 bases at V and 0 bases at J, with 12 bases between. Germline V gives CDR1 SGHRS, CDR2 YFSETQ. The CDR3 has 15 residues. CDR3 sequence reads: CASRGDIFSYNEQFF. The CDR3 nucleotides read TGCGCCAGCAGGGGGGACATATTCTCCTACAATGAGCAGTTCTTC.

As regards this clone: Germline is not matched at one junction end, which may reflect a read error. This sequence joins TRBV7-9 and TRBJ1-5, with D perhaps matching TRBD1 (5 bases). The CDR3 runs 13 residues. The germline V gene encodes CDR1 SEHNR and CDR2 FQNEAQ (reference sequence). The CDR3 here is CSSSSDSSQPQHF. The CDR3 region has the DNA TGTTCCAGCAGCTCCGACAGCTCCCAGCCCCAGCATTTT.

This chain links TRBV11-2 with TRBJ2-6; tentative D call: TRBD2 (7 bases). The germline V gene has CDR1 SGHAT and CDR2 FQNNGV. This CDR3 contains 19 residues. Trimming removed 1 base from V and 0 bases from J, with 16 bases in between. CDR3 loop: CASSLGVGGAPSGANVLTF. DNA for the CDR3: TGTGCCAGCAGCTTAGGAGTTGGGGGGGCCCCCTCTGGGGCCAACGTCCTGACTTTC.

The gene calls are TRBV29-1 and TRBJ1-1; 8 bases align to TRBD1. CDR1 and CDR2 from the germline V gene are SQVTM and ANQGSEA. The CDR3 extends over 15 amino acids. After removal of 5 bases from V and 4 bases from J, the junction contained 12 bases not matched to a gene. CDR3 amino acids: CSVLLLTGGGTEAFF. The CDR3 DNA reads TGCAGCGTTCTACTACTTACAGGGGGGGGCACTGAAGCTTTCTTT.